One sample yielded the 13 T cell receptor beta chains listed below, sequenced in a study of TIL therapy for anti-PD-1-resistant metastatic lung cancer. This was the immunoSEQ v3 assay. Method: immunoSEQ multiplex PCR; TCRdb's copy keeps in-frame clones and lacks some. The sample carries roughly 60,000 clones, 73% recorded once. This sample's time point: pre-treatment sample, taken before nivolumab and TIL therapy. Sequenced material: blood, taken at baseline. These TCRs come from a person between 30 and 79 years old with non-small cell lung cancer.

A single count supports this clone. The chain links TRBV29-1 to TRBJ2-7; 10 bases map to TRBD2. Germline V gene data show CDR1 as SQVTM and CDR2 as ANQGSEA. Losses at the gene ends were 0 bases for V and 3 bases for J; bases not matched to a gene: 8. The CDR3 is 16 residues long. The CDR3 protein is CSVEDRLAGAYYEQYF. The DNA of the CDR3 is TGCAGCGTTGAAGATAGGCTAGCGGGAGCTTACTACGAGCAGTACTTC.

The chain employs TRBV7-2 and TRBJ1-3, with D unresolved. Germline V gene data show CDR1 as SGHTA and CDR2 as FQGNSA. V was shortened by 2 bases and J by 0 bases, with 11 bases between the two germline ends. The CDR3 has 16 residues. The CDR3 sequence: CASSLRGGGSGNTIYF. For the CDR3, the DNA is TGTGCCAGCAGCTTACGGGGTGGCGGCTCTGGAAACACCATATATTTT.

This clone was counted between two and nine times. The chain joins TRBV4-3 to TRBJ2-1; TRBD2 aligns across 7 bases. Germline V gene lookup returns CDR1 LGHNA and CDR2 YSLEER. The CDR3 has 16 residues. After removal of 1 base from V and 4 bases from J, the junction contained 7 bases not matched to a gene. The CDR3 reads CASSQVWGGVYNEQFF. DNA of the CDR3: TGCGCCAGCAGCCAAGTATGGGGGGGGGTTTACAATGAGCAGTTCTTC.

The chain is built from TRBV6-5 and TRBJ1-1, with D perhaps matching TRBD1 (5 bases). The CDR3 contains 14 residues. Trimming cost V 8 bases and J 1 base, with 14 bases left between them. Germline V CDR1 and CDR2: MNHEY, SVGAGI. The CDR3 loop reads CASQRGPGNTEAFF. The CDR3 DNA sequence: TGTGCCAGCCAAAGGGGCCCGGGGAACACTGAAGCTTTCTTT.

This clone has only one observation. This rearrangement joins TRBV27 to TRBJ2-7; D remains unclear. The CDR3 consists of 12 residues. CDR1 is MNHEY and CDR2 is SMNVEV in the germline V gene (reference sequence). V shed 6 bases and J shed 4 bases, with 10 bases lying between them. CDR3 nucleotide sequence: TGTGCCAGCAGGGGAAACCGTTACGAGCAGTACTTC. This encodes CASRGNRYEQYF.

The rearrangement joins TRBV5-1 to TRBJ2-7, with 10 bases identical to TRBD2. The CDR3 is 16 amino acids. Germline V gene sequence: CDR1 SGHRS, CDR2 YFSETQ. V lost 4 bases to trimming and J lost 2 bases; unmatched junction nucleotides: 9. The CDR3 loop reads CASSLSGTSATYEQYF. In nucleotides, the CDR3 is TGCGCCAGCAGCCTATCCGGGACTAGCGCTACCTACGAGCAGTACTTC.

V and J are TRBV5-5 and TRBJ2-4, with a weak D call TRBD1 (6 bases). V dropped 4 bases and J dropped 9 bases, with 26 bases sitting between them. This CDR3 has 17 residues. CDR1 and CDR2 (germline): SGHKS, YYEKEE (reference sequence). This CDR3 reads CASSLDPIGQSRGIQYF. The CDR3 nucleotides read TGTGCCAGCAGCCTGGACCCCATTGGACAGTCGAGGGGCATTCAGTACTTC.

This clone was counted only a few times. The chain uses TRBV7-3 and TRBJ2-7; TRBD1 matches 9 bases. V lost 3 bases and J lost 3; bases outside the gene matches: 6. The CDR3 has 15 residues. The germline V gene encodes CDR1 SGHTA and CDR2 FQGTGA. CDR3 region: CASSFEGQGGYEQYF. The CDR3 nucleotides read TGTGCCAGCAGCTTCGAGGGACAGGGAGGCTACGAGCAGTACTTC.

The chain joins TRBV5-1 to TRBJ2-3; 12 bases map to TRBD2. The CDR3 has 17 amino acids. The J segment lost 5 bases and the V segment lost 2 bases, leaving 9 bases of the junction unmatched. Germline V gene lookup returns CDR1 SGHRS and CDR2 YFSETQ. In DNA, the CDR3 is TGCGCCAGCAGCTTTACCCCTAGCGGGGGGGCCGGAGATACGCAGTATTTT. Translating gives CASSFTPSGGAGDTQYF.

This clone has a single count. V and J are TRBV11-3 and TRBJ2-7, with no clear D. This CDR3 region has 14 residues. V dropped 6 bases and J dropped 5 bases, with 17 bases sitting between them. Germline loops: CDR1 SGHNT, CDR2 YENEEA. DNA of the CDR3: TGTGCCAGCAGTCATTCAAGGATGGGCGACGAGCAGTACTTC. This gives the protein CASSHSRMGDEQYF.

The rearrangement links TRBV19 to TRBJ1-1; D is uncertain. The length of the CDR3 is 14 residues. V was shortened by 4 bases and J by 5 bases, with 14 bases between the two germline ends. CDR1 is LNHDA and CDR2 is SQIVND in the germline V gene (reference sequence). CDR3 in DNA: TGTGCCAGTAGTAGGTCTTCGGCCTCGACTGAAGCTTTCTTT. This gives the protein CASSRSSASTEAFF. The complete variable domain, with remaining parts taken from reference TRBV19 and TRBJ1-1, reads DGGITQSPKYLFRKEGQNVTLSCEQNLNHDAMYWYRQDPGQGLRLIYYSQIVNDFQKGDIAEGYSVSREKKESFPLTVTSAQKNPTAFYLCASSRSSASTEAFFGQGTRLTVV.

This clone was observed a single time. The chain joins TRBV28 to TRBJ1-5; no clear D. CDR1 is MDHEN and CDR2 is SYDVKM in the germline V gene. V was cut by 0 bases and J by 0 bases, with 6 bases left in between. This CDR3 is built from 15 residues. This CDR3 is CASSLWGSSNQPQHF. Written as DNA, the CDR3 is TGTGCCAGCAGTTTATGGGGCTCTAGCAATCAGCCCCAGCATTTT.

The CDR3 nucleotides read TGTGCCAGCAGCTTGGTACAGGGGGGCTACGAGCAGTACTTC. Its protein product is CASSLVQGGYEQYF. The genes are TRBV5-6 and TRBJ2-7, with 8 bases that match TRBD1. The CDR3 covers 14 residues. Per the germline V gene, CDR1 is SGHDT and CDR2 is YYEEEE. The J segment lost 3 bases and the V segment lost 0 bases, leaving 2 bases of the junction unmatched. Drawing the rest from reference TRBV5-6 and TRBJ2-7, the complete variable domain is DAGVTQSPTHLIKTRGQQVTLRCSPKSGHDTVSWYQQALGQGPQFIFQYYEEEERQRGNFPDRFSGHQFPNYSSELNVNALLLGDSALYLCASSLVQGGYEQYFGPGTRLTVT.